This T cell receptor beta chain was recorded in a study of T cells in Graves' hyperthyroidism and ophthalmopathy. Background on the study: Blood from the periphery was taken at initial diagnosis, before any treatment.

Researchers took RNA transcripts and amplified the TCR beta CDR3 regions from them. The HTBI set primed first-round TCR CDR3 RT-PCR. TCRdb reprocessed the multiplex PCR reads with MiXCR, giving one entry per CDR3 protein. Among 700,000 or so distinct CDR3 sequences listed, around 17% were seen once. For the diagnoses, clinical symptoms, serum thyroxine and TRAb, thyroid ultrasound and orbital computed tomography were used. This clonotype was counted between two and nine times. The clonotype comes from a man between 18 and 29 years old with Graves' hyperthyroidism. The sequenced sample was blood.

The CDR3, as DNA: TGTGCCAGCAGCCGTACCTCGACCGGGTCCCGGGGCGAGCAGTACTTC. Its protein product is CASSRTSTGSRGEQYF. The chain employs TRBV7-9 and TRBJ2-7; TRBD2 is a possible D gene (5 bases). Trimming left V 5 bases short and J 6 bases short, with 23 bases between. Germline lookup yields CDR1 SEHNR and CDR2 FQNEAQ (reference sequence). There are 16 residues in the CDR3. Using reference TRBV7-9 and TRBJ2-7 for the parts outside the CDR3, the full variable domain is DTGVSQNPRHKITKRGQNVTFRCDPISEHNRLYWYRQTLGQGPEFLTYFQNEAQLEKSRLLSDRFSAERPKGSFSTLEIQRTEQGDSAMYLCASSRTSTGSRGEQYFGPGTRLTVT.